These 7 T cell receptor beta chains originate from one sample sequenced in a study of cytomegalovirus exposure and HLA in healthy donors. The data were produced by immunoSEQ multiplex PCR, yet TCRdb's version contains in-frame clones alone and is incomplete. Among about 130,000 clones, around 90% were seen once, and the ten largest hold 2% to 2.5%. The sample consisted of PBMCs. These receptor sequences come from a woman aged 18-29 years in good health and CMV-seronegative.

Here the CDR3 reads CASSRAGPGLAGGNEQFF. The CDR3 coding sequence is TGTGCCAGCAGCCGCGCAGGACCGGGACTAGCGGGAGGTAATGAGCAGTTCTTC. The V and J genes are TRBV7-6 and TRBJ2-1; TRBD2 agrees at 15 bases. The ends lost 5 bases at V and 7 bases at J; junction bases unmatched: 12. The germline gives CDR1 SGHVS, CDR2 FNYEAQ. The CDR3 length is 18 residues.

V gene TRBV7-9 combines with J gene TRBJ1-2, with a possible D match to TRBD1 (6 bases). Germline V gene data show CDR1 as SEHNR and CDR2 as FQNEAQ (reference sequence). The germline V and J ends were trimmed by 1 base and 8 bases, with 14 bases remaining between them. The CDR3 runs to 14 residues. CDR3 loop: CASSLDTGLGGYTF. CDR3 in DNA: TGTGCCAGCAGCTTAGACACAGGGTTGGGCGGCTACACCTTC.

V is TRBV28 and J is TRBJ2-5, with 10 bases fitting TRBD1. The CDR3 has 15 amino acids. Germline V gene data show CDR1 as MDHEN and CDR2 as SYDVKM. Trimming at V came to 5 bases and at J to 2 bases, leaving 5 bases not matched to a gene. The CDR3 region has the DNA TGTGCCAGCAGTGCGACAGGGGGCACACAAGAGACCCAGTACTTC. Translating gives CASSATGGTQETQYF.

The table lists this clone with a count of one. The rearrangement uses TRBV21-1 and TRBJ2-5; the table's D gene call, TRBD2, was not cross checked with the DNA. TRBV21-1 is a known pseudogene. The CDR3 totals 14 residues. CDR3 bases: TGTGCCAGCAGCAAGGCGGGAGCCCAAGAGACCCAGTACTTC. Translation: CASSKAGAQETQYF.

This chain links TRBV28 with TRBJ2-5; D may be TRBD1 (6 bases). This CDR3 contains 15 residues. Germline V lookup: CDR1 MDHEN, CDR2 SYDVKM. Between the trimmed V and J ends, which lost 2 bases and 2 bases, there was a span of 12 bases. CDR3 loop: CASSLRTDLQETQYF. The CDR3 coding sequence is TGTGCCAGCAGTTTAAGGACAGACCTTCAAGAGACCCAGTACTTC. Variable domain in full (rest from reference TRBV28 and TRBJ2-5): DVKVTQSSRYLVKRTGEKVFLECVQDMDHENMFWYRQDPGLGLRLIYFSYDVKMKEKGDIPEGYSVSREKKERFSLILESASTNQTSMYLCASSLRTDLQETQYFGPGTRLLVL.

The chain links TRBV7-8 to TRBJ2-2, with 16 bases matching TRBD2. J gave up 3 bases and V 5 bases, and 9 bases lay outside the gene matches. Germline lookup yields CDR1 SGHVS and CDR2 FQNEAQ. The CDR3 runs to 19 residues. CDR3 nucleotide sequence: TGTGCCAGCAGCGCGCCGGGACTAGCGGGAGGGGGGCACACCGGGGAGCTGTTTTTT. Its protein is CASSAPGLAGGGHTGELFF.

V and J are TRBV5-4 and TRBJ2-3; D is unclear. The germline V gene encodes CDR1 SGHNT and CDR2 YYREEE (reference sequence). V was cut by 0 bases and J by 7 bases, with 12 bases left in between. The CDR3 length is 14 residues. This CDR3 is CASSLGVTYNTQYF. The CDR3 nucleotides read TGTGCCAGCAGCTTGGGAGTGACATACAATACGCAGTATTTT.